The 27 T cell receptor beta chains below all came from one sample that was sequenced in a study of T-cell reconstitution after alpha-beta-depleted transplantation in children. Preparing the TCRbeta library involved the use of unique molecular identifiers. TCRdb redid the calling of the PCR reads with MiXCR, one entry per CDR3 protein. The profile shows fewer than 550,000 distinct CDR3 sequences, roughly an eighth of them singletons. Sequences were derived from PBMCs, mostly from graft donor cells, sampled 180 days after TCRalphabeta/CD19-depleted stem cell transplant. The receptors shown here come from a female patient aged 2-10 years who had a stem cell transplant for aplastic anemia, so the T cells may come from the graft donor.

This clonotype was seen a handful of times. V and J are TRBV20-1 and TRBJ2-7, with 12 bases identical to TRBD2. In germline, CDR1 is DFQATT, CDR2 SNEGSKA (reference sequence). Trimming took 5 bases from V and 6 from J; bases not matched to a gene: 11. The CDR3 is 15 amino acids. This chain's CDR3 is CSALRTSGIPGEQYF. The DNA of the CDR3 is TGCAGTGCTCTTAGGACTAGCGGGATTCCGGGCGAGCAGTACTTC.

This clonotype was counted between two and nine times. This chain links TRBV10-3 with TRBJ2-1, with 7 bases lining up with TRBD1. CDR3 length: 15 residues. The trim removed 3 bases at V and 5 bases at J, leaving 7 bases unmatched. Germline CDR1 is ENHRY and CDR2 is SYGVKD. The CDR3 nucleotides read TGTGCCATCAGTGAAACGTGGGGACAGAACAATGAGCAGTTCTTC. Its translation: CAISETWGQNNEQFF.

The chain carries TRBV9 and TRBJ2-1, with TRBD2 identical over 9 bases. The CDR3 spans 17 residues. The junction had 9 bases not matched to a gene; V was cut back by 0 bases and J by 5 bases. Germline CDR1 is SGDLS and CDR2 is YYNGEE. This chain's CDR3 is CASSVDGSTSGHNEQFF. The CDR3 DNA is TGTGCCAGCAGCGTAGATGGTTCGACTAGCGGTCACAATGAGCAGTTCTTC.

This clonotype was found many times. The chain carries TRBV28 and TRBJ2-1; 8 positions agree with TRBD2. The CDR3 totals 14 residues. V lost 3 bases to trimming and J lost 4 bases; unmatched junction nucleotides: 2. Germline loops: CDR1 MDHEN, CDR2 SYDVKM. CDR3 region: CASSFERGYNEQFF. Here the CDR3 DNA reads TGTGCCAGCAGTTTCGAGCGGGGGTACAATGAGCAGTTCTTC.

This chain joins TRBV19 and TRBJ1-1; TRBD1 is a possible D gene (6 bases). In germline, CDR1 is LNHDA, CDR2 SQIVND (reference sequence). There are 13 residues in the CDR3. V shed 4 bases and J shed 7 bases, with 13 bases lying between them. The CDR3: CASSTRTDSEAFF. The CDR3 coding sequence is TGTGCCAGTAGTACCCGGACGGACAGTGAAGCTTTCTTT.

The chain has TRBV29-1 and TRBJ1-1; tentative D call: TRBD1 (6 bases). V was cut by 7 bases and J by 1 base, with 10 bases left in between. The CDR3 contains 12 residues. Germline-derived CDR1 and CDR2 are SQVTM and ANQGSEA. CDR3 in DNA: TGCAGCGGAACAGGGACGAACACTGAAGCTTTCTTT. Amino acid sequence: CSGTGTNTEAFF.

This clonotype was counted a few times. The CDR3, as DNA: TGTGCCAGCAGTTATTTTTCTAGCGGGAGCTATGAGCAGTTCTTC. Its protein is CASSYFSSGSYEQFF. This chain joins TRBV6-5 and TRBJ2-1; TRBD2 aligns across 10 bases. V lost 3 bases to trimming and J lost 8 bases; unmatched junction nucleotides: 7. Germline CDR1 reads MNHEY; CDR2 reads SVGAGI. CDR3 length: 15 residues.

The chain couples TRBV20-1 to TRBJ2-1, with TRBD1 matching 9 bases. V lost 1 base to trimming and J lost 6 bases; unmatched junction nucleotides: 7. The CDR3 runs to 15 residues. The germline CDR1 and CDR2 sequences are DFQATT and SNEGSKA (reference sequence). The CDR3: CSARGVTGGLNEQFF. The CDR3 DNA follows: TGCAGTGCTAGAGGCGTGACAGGGGGGCTCAATGAGCAGTTCTTC.

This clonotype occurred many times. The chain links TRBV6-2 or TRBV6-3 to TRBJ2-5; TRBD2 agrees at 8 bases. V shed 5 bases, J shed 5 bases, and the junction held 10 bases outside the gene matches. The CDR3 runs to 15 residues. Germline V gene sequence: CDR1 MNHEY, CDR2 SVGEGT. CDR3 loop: CASSLTSGAGETQYF. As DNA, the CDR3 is TGTGCCAGCAGTCTAACTAGCGGAGCTGGGGAGACCCAGTACTTC.

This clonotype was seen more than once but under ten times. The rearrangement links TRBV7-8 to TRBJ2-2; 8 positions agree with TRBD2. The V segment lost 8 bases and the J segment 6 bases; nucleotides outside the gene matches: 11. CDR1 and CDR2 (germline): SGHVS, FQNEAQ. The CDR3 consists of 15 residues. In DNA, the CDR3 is TGTGCCAGCCTCCTGGGGCTAGCGGGCTCCGGGGAGCTGTTTTTT. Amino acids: CASLLGLAGSGELFF.

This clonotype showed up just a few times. The CDR3 sequence is CASSDYRGRGFPETQYF. The CDR3 DNA sequence: TGTGCCAGCAGTGACTACAGGGGTCGGGGATTTCCAGAGACCCAGTACTTC. The chain carries TRBV25-1 and TRBJ2-5; 7 positions agree with TRBD1. Germline CDR1 MGHDK, CDR2 SYGVNS. The CDR3 consists of 17 residues. Germline trimming cut 3 bases from V and 4 bases from J; bases unmatched to any gene: 14.

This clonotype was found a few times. The chain's CDR3 is CASSFRGLPTVYYEQYV. The CDR3, as DNA: TGTGCCAGCAGTTTTCGGGGACTTCCGACAGTTTATTACGAGCAGTACGTC. The chain recombines TRBV28 with TRBJ2-7, with TRBD2 as a possible D gene (6 bases). Germline V CDR1 and CDR2: MDHEN, SYDVKM. There are 17 residues in the CDR3. Trimming stripped 3 bases from V and 4 bases from J, with 22 bases between.

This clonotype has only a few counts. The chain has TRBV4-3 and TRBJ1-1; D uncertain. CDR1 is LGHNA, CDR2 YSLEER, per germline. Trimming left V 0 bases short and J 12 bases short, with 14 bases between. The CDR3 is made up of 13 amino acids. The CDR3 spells CASSQDREGSSFF. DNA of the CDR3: TGCGCCAGCAGCCAAGATCGCGAGGGCTCATCTTTCTTT.

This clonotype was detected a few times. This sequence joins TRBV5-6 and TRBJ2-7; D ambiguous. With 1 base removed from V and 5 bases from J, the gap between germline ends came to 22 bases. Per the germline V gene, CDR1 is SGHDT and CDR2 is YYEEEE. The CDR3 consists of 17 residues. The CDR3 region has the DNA TGTGCCAGCAGCTTGTTCGTTCGAATAACACCCCAGGACGAGCAGTACGTC. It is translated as CASSLFVRITPQDEQYV.

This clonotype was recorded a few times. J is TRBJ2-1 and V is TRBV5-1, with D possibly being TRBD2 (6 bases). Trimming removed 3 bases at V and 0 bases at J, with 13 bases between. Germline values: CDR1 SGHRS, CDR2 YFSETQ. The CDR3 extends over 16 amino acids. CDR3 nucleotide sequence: TGCGCCAGCAGCTCGGTCCGGGGGAGCTCCTACAATGAGCAGTTCTTC. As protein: CASSSVRGSSYNEQFF.

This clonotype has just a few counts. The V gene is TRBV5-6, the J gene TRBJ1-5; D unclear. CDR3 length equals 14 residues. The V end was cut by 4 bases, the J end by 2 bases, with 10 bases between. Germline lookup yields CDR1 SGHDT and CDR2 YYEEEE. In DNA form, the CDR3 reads TGTGCCAGCAGCCGGATGGGAGGCAATCAGCCCCAGCATTTT. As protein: CASSRMGGNQPQHF.

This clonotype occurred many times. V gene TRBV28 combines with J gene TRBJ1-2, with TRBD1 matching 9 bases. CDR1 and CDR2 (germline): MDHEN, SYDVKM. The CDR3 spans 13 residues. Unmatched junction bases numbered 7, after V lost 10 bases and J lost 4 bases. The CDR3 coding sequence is TGTGCCATACGGGACAGGGAGGCCTATGGCTACACCTTC. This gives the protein CAIRDREAYGYTF.

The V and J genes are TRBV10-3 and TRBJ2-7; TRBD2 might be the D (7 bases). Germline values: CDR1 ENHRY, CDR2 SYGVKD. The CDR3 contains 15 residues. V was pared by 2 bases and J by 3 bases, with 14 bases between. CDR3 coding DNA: TGTGCCATCAGTGAGGGGGGGGGGCGCCTCTACGAGCAGTACGTC. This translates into CAISEGGGRLYEQYV.

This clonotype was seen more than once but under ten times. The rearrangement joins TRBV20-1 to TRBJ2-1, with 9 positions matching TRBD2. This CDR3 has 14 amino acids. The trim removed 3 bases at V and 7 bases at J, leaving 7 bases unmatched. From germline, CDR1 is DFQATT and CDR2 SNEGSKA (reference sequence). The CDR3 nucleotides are TGCAGTGCTAGGACTAGCGGACATCGGAATGAGCAGTTCTTC. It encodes CSARTSGHRNEQFF.

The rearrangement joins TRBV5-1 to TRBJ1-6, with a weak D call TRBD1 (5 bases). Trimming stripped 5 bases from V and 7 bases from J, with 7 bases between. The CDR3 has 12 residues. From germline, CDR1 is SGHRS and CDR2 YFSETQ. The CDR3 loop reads CASRTANSPLHF. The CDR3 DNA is TGCGCCAGCAGGACAGCCAATTCACCCCTCCACTTT. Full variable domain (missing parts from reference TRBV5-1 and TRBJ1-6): KAGVTQTPRYLIKTRGQQVTLSCSPISGHRSVSWYQQTPGQGLQFLFEYFSETQRNKGNFPGRFSGRQFSNSRSEMNVSTLELGDSALYLCASRTANSPLHFGNGTRLTVT.

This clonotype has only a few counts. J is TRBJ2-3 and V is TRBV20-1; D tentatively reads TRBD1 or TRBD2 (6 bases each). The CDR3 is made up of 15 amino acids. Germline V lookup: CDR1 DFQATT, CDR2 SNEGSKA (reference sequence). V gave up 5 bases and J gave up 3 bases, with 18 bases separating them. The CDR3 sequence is CSADRRALGTDTQYF. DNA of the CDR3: TGCAGTGCTGACAGGAGGGCCCTCGGGACAGATACGCAGTATTTT.

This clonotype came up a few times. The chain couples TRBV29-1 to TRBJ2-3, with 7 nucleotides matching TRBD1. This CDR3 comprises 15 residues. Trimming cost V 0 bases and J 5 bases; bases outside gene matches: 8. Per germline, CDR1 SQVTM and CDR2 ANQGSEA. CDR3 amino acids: CSVEDYTGDQDTQYF. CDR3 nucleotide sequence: TGCAGCGTTGAAGATTACACAGGGGACCAAGATACGCAGTATTTT.

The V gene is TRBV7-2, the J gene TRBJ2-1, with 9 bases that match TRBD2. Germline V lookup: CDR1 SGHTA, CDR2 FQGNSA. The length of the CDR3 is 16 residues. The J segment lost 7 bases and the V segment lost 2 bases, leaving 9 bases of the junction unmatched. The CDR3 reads CASSLTGTSPKNEQFF. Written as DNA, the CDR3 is TGTGCCAGCAGCTTAACCGGGACTAGCCCAAAGAATGAGCAGTTCTTC.

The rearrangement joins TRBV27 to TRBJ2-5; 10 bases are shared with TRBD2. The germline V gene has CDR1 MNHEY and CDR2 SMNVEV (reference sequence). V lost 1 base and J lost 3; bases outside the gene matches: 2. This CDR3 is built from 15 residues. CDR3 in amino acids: CASSLYGLAEETQYF. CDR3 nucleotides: TGTGCCAGCAGTTTATACGGACTAGCGGAAGAGACCCAGTACTTC.

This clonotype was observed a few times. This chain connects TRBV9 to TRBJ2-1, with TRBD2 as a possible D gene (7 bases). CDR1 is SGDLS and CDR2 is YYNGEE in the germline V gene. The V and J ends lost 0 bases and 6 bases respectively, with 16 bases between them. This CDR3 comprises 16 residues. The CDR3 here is CASSVGGGRVGNEQFF. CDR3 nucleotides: TGTGCCAGCAGCGTAGGAGGGGGGAGGGTCGGCAATGAGCAGTTCTTC.

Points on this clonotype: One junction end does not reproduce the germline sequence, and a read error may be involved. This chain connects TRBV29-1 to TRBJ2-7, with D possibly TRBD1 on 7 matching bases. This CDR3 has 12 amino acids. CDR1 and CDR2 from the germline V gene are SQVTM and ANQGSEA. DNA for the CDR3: TGCATCGCGGGGACAGCGTCCTTCGAGCAGTACTTC. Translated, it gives CIAGTASFEQYF.

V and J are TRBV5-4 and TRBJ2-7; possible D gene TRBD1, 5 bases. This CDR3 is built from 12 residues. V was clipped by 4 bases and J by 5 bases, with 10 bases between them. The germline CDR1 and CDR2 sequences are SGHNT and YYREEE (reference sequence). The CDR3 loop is CASSPQVHEQYF. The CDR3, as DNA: TGTGCCAGCAGCCCACAGGTCCACGAGCAGTACTTC.